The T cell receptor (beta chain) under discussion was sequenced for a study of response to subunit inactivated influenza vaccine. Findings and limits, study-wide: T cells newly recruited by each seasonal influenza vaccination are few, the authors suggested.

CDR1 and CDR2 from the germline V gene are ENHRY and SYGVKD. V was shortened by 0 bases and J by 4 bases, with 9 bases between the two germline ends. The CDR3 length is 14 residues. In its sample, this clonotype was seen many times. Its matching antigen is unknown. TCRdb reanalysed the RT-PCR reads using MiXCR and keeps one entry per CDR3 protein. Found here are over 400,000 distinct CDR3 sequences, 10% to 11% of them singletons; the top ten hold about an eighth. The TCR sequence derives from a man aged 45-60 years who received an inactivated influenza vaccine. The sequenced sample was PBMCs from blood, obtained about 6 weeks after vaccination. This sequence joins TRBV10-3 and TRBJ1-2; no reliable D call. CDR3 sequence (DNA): TGTGCCATCAGTGAGTCGGGCAATTTCTATGGCTACACCTTC. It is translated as CAISESGNFYGYTF.